These T cell receptor beta chains were read from a single sample in a study of blood T cell repertoires in COVID-19. The data were produced by immunoSEQ multiplex PCR, yet TCRdb's version contains in-frame clones alone and is incomplete. The sample consists of 90,000 to 100,000 clones, around 90% of them appearing once. Sequenced sample: peripheral blood. Receptors originate from a man aged 50-59 years with COVID-19, enrolled during active disease. Both conserved end residues are part of each CDR3. The D gene is left open where the match is weak. Clone size is shown for a subset of rows, as once, few, many or a class of expanded clone.

>TRBV5-1|NA|TRBJ1-6|NA
CASSPGSDSPLHF
TGCGCCAGCAGTCCCGGGTCGGATTCACCCCTCCACTTT
>TRBV28|NA|TRBJ2-1|TRBD2
CASSTSGGNSYNEQFF
TGTGCCAGCAGTACTAGCGGGGGGAACTCCTACAATGAGCAGTTCTTC
>TRBV28|NA|TRBJ1-2|TRBD1
CASSLGQNYGYTF
TGTGCCAGCAGTTTGGGACAGAACTATGGCTACACCTTC
>TRBV5-4|NA|TRBJ2-2|NA
CASSPLERAHTGELFF
TGTGCCAGCAGCCCTTTGGAGCGGGCCCACACCGGGGAGCTGTTTTTT
>TRBV5-6|NA|TRBJ1-3|NA
CASSLPTGYSGNTIYF
TGTGCCAGCAGCTTACCGACAGGATACTCTGGAAACACCATATATTTT
>TRBV4-3|NA|TRBJ1-2|NA
CASSHLDDSFYGYTF
TGCGCCAGCAGCCATCTCGACGACAGCTTTTATGGCTACACCTTC
>TRBV28|NA|TRBJ1-5|NA
CASSFGVQPQHF
TGTGCCAGCAGTTTCGGGGTTCAGCCCCAGCATTTT
>TRBV19|NA|TRBJ2-7|NA
CAIHTGKWNEQYF
TGTGCCATCCACACAGGGAAATGGAACGAGCAGTACTTC
>TRBV10-1|NA|TRBJ2-5|TRBD1
CASRRGQGGETQYF
TGCGCCAGCAGGAGGGGACAGGGAGGAGAGACCCAGTACTTC
>TRBV28|NA|TRBJ2-7|TRBD2
CASSLSSGGAPLEQYF
TGTGCCAGCAGTTTAAGTAGCGGGGGGGCGCCGCTCGAGCAGTACTTC
>TRBV6-5|NA|TRBJ1-1|NA
CASSYSGGGRIEAFF
TGTGCCAGCAGTTACTCAGGGGGTGGACGGATTGAAGCTTTCTTT
>TRBV19|NA|TRBJ2-7|TRBD2
CASSVRTSGVYEQYF
TGTGCCAGTAGTGTTAGGACTAGCGGGGTCTACGAGCAGTACTTC
>TRBV5-4|once|TRBJ1-1|TRBD1
CASSLGTGGTEAFF
TGTGCCAGCAGCTTAGGGACAGGGGGCACTGAAGCTTTCTTT
>TRBV15|NA|TRBJ2-1|NA
CATSREGQYNEQFF
TGTGCCACCAGTCGGGAGGGACAGTACAATGAGCAGTTCTTC
>TRBV19|NA|TRBJ1-2|NA
CASSTIQGSGYGYTF
TGTGCCAGTAGTACGATCCAGGGGTCAGGATATGGCTACACCTTC
>TRBV7-2|NA|TRBJ2-2|TRBD2
CATTLSGGSNTGELFF
TGTGCCACCACCCTTAGCGGGGGGTCGAACACCGGGGAGCTGTTTTTT
>TRBV27|NA|TRBJ1-2|TRBD1
CASSLSDHGQALGYTF
TGTGCCAGCAGTTTATCTGACCACGGACAGGCGCTTGGCTACACCTTC
>TRBV15|NA|TRBJ2-1|TRBD1
CATSRGDIGQGRFEQFF
TGTGCCACCAGCAGAGGTGATATTGGACAGGGGAGGTTTGAGCAGTTCTTC
>TRBV14|NA|TRBJ2-5|TRBD1
CASSPRTGLRETQYF
TGTGCCAGCAGCCCCAGGACAGGGCTCAGGGAGACCCAGTACTTC
>TRBV5-1|NA|TRBJ1-5|NA
CASSLGGGNQPQHF
TGCGCCAGCAGCTTGGGGGGGGGCAATCAGCCCCAGCATTTT
>TRBV5-1|NA|TRBJ1-4|NA
CASSLSSGATYLEKLFF
TGCGCCAGCAGCCTTTCCTCAGGGGCGACTTATTTGGAAAAACTGTTTTTT
>TRBV18|NA|TRBJ2-7|TRBD1
CASSPRTGEIEQYF
TGTGCCAGCTCACCAAGGACAGGGGAGATCGAGCAGTACTTC
>TRBV6-2/TRBV6-3|NA|TRBJ1-5|TRBD1
CASSYRTGIDQPQHF
TGTGCCAGCAGTTACAGGACAGGGATCGATCAGCCCCAGCATTTT
>TRBV3-1/TRBV3-2|NA|TRBJ2-7|NA
CASSGTEGLQYEQYF
TGTGCCAGCAGCGGGACAGAGGGACTCCAATACGAGCAGTACTTC
>TRBV19|once|TRBJ1-5|TRBD1
CASRMRLGQSSNQPQHF
TGTGCCAGTAGAATGCGGCTGGGACAGAGTAGCAATCAGCCCCAGCATTTT
>TRBV7-9|NA|TRBJ2-5|TRBD1
CASSLVPHRGETQYF
TGTGCCAGCAGCTTAGTCCCCCACAGGGGCGAGACCCAGTACTTC
>TRBV15|NA|TRBJ2-7|TRBD2
CATSSIRDYTAKQYF
TGTGCCACCAGCAGCATCCGGGACTACACCGCCAAGCAGTACTTC
>TRBV6-2/TRBV6-3|NA|TRBJ2-7|NA
CASSSQAYEQYF
TGTGCCAGCAGTTCCCAGGCTTACGAGCAGTACTTC
>TRBV7-9|few|TRBJ2-2|NA
CASSLRQGFGELFF
TGTGCCAGCAGCCTAAGGCAGGGGTTCGGGGAGCTGTTTTTT
>TRBV6-5|NA|TRBJ2-3|NA
CASSWTNTDTQYF
TGTGCCAGCAGTTGGACTAACACAGATACGCAGTATTTT
>TRBV27|NA|TRBJ2-7|TRBD1
CASSPGQGRFEQYF
TGTGCCAGCAGTCCGGGACAGGGGAGATTCGAGCAGTACTTC
>TRBV5-1|NA|TRBJ1-1|TRBD1
CASSFDQGAGDTEAFF
TGCGCCAGCAGCTTCGACCAGGGGGCTGGGGACACTGAAGCTTTCTTT
>TRBV19|NA|TRBJ1-2|TRBD1
CASSQGAPRGYTF
TGTGCCAGTAGTCAGGGGGCTCCGCGAGGCTACACCTTC
>TRBV25-1|NA|TRBJ2-3|NA
CASSEYMGSSDTQYF
TGTGCCAGCAGTGAATATATGGGCAGTTCAGATACGCAGTATTTT
>TRBV24-1|NA|TRBJ1-1|TRBD1
CATSRTGSNTEAFF
TGTGCCACCAGTAGGACAGGGTCTAACACTGAAGCTTTCTTT
>TRBV27|NA|TRBJ2-3|TRBD2
CASSQRTSGGIGTQYF
TGTGCCAGCAGCCAACGGACTAGCGGGGGGATCGGTACGCAGTATTTT
>TRBV20-1|NA|TRBJ2-5|NA
CSASWSLQETQYF
TGCAGTGCTAGTTGGTCACTACAAGAGACCCAGTACTTC
>TRBV5-4|once|TRBJ2-5|TRBD1
CASSPGQAPETQYF
TGTGCCAGCAGCCCTGGACAGGCGCCGGAGACCCAGTACTTC
>TRBV6-1|NA|TRBJ2-7|NA
CASSKLSPEQYF
TGTGCCAGCAGTAAATTGTCTCCCGAGCAGTACTTC
>TRBV6-1|NA|TRBJ1-1|NA
CASSAEAGAGAMNTEAFF
TGTGCCAGCAGTGCGGAAGCAGGGGCCGGAGCTATGAACACTGAAGCTTTCTTT